This T cell receptor (beta chain) was recorded in a study of identical twins. In its sample, this clonotype was seen many times. TCRdb independently ran MiXCR on the 5' RACE reads; one entry per CDR3 protein. Of about 700,000 distinct CDR3 sequences in the sample, over 8.5% were seen once. Per the germline V gene, CDR1 is DFQATT and CDR2 is SNEGSKA (reference sequence). CDR3 length: 14 residues. The ends were cut back, 5 bases at V and 0 bases at J, with 13 bases in the middle. These data were likewise used in another study, on yellow fever vaccine responses in identical twins.

The source of this sequence is a woman younger than 35 in good health. Input material: PBMCs. V is TRBV20-1 and J is TRBJ1-1; D not certain. In DNA form, the CDR3 reads TGCAGTGCTCCCACCCTGACCGTGAACACTGAAGCTTTCTTT. It yields the protein CSAPTLTVNTEAFF.